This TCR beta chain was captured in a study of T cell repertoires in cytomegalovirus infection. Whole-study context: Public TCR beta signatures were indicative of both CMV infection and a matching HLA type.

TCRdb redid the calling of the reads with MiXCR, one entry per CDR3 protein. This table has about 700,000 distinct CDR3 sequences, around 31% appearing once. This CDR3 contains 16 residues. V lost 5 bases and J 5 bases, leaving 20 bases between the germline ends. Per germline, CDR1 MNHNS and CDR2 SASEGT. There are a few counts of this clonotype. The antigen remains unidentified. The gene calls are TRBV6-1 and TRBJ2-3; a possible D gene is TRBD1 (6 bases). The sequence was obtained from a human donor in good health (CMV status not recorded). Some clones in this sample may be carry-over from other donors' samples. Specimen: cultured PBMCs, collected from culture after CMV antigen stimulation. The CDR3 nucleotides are TGTGCCAGCAGTCCCGCCGGGACACTCCGCAAAGATACGCAGTATTTT. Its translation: CASSPAGTLRKDTQYF.